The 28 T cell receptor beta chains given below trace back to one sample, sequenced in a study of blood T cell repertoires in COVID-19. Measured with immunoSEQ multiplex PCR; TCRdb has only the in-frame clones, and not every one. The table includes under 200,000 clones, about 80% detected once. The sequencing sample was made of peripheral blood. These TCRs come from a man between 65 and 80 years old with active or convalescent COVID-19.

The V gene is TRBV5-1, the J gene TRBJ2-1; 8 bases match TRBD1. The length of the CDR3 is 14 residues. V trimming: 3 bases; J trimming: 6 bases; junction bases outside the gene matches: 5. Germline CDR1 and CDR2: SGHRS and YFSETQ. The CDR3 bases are TGCGCCAGCAGCTGGAGGACAGGGTCCAATGAGCAGTTCTTC. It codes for CASSWRTGSNEQFF.

CDR3 sequence reads: CSVTSGGADEQFF. In DNA, the CDR3 is TGCAGCGTGACTAGCGGGGGGGCCGATGAGCAGTTCTTC. The chain uses TRBV29-1 and TRBJ2-1; 14 bases line up with TRBD2. V dropped 6 bases and J dropped 8; count of bases not matched to a gene: 3. Germline V gene data show CDR1 as SQVTM and CDR2 as ANQGSEA. This CDR3 has 13 amino acids.

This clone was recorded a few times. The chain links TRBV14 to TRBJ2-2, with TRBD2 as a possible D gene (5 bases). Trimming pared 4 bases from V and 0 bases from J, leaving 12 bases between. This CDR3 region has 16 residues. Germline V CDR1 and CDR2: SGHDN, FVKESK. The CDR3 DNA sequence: TGTGCCAGCAGCCGTCAAGCGGCAGCGAACACCGGGGAGCTGTTTTTT. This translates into CASSRQAAANTGELFF. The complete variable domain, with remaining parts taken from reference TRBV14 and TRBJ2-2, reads EAGVTQFPSHSVIEKGQTVTLRCDPISGHDNLYWYRRVMGKEIKFLLHFVKESKQDESGMPNNRFLAERTGGTYSTLKVQPAELEDSGVYFCASSRQAAANTGELFFGEGSRLTVL.

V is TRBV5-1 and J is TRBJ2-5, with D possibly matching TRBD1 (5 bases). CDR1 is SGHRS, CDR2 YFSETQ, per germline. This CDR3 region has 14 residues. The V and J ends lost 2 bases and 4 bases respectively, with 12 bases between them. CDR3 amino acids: CASSFRPGRETQYF. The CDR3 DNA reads TGCGCCAGCAGCTTTAGACCAGGGCGAGAGACCCAGTACTTC.

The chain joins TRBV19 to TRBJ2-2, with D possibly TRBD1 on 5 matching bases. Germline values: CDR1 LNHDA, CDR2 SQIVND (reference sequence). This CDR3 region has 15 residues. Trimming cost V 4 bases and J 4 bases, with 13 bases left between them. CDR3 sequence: CASSSRQGATGELFF. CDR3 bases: TGTGCCAGTAGTAGTCGGCAGGGCGCCACCGGGGAGCTGTTTTTT.

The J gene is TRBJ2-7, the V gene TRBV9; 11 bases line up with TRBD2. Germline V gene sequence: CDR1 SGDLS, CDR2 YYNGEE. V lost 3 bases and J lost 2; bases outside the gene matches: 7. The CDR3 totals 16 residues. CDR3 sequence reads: CASSDPTSGSTYEQYF. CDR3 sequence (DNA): TGTGCCAGCAGCGACCCAACTAGCGGGAGTACCTACGAGCAGTACTTC.

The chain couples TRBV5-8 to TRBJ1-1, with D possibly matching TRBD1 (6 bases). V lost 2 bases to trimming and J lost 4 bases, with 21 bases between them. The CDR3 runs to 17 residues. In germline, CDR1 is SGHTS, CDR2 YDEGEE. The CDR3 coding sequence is TGTGCCAGCAGCTTTAGGGTCATAACAGGGTTGACCACTGAAGCTTTCTTT. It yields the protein CASSFRVITGLTTEAFF. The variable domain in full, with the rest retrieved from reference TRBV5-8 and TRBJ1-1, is EAGVTQSPTHLIKTRGQQATLRCSPISGHTSVYWYQQALGLGLQFLLWYDEGEERNRGNFPPRFSGRQFPNYSSELNVNALELEDSALYLCASSFRVITGLTTEAFFGQGTRLTVV.

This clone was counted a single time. The CDR3 coding sequence is TGTGCCAGCAGCCAAAGCCGGAACACTGAAGCTTTCTTT. Its translation: CASSQSRNTEAFF. The chain is built from TRBV14 and TRBJ1-1; D call uncertain. Germline CDR1 SGHDN, CDR2 FVKESK. CDR3 length: 13 residues. V gave up 2 bases and J gave up 1 base, with 5 bases separating them.

CDR3: CANSPGDNEQFF. CDR3 in DNA: TGTGCCAACAGCCCAGGGGACAATGAGCAGTTCTTC. The chain uses TRBV6-6 and TRBJ2-1; D may be TRBD1 (6 bases). In germline, CDR1 is MNHNY, CDR2 SVGAGI (reference sequence). Trimming pared 10 bases from V and 5 bases from J, leaving 12 bases between. The CDR3 spans 12 residues.

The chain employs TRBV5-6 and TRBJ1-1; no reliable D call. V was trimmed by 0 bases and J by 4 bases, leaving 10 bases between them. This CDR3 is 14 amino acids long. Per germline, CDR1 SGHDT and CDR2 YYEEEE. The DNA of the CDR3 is TGTGCCAGCAGCTTGGGTGCGCGGGGCACTGAAGCTTTCTTT. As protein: CASSLGARGTEAFF. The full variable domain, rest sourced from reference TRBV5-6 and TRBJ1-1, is DAGVTQSPTHLIKTRGQQVTLRCSPKSGHDTVSWYQQALGQGPQFIFQYYEEEERQRGNFPDRFSGHQFPNYSSELNVNALLLGDSALYLCASSLGARGTEAFFGQGTRLTVV.

CDR3 region: CASSRLVGETQYF. DNA for the CDR3: TGCGCCAGCAGCCGACTAGTTGGCGAGACCCAGTACTTC. The chain has TRBV4-1 and TRBJ2-5; D is possibly TRBD2 (6 bases). Germline CDR1 is MGHRA and CDR2 is YSYEKL. V lost 4 bases to trimming and J lost 5 bases, with 11 bases between them. The CDR3 totals 13 residues.

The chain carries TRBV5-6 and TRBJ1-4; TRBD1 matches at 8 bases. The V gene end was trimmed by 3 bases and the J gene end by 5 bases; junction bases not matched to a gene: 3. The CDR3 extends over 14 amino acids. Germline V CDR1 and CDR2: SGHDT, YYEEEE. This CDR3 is CASSYRGANEKLFF. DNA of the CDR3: TGTGCCAGCAGCTACAGGGGGGCGAATGAAAAACTGTTTTTT.

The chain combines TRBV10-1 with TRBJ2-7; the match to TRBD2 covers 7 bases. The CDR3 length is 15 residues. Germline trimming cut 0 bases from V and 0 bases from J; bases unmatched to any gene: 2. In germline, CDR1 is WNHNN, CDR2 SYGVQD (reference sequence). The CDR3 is CASSESASGSYEQYF. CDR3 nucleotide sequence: TGCGCCAGCAGTGAGTCCGCTAGCGGCTCCTACGAGCAGTACTTC.

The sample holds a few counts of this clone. DNA of the CDR3: TGTGCCAGCGCCCCGGTGAGCCCCCCCGAGACCCAGTACTTC. Protein product: CASAPVSPPETQYF. V gene TRBV6-5 combines with J gene TRBJ2-5; D unresolved. Germline CDR1 reads MNHEY; CDR2 reads SVGAGI. The CDR3 contains 14 residues. V was cut by 8 bases and J by 5 bases, with 18 bases left in between.

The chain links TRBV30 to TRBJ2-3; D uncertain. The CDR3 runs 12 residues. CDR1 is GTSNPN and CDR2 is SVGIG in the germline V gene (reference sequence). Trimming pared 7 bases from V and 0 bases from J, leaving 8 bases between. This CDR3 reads CASTDSTDTQYF. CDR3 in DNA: TGTGCCTCGACTGACAGCACAGATACGCAGTATTTT. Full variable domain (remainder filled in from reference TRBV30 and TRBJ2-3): SQTIHQWPATLVQPVGSPLSLECTVEGTSNPNLYWYRQAAGRGLQLLFYSVGIGQISSEVPQNLSASRPQDRQFILSSKKLLLSDSGFYLCASTDSTDTQYFGPGTRLTVL.

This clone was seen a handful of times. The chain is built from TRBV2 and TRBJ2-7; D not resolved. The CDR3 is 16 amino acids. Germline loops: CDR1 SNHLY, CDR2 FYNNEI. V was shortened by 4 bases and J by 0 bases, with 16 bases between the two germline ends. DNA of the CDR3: TGTGCCAGCAGTGTTTCCCCTTTTAGGAGCTCCTACGAGCAGTACTTC. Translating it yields CASSVSPFRSSYEQYF.

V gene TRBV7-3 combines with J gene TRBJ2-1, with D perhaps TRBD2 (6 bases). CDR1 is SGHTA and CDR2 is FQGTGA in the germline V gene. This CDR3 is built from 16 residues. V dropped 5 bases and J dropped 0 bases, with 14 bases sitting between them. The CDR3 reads CASSQNSGTSYNEQFF. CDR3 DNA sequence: TGTGCCAGCAGCCAGAATAGCGGAACCTCCTACAATGAGCAGTTCTTC. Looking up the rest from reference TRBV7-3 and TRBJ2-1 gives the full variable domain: GAGVSQTPSNKVTEKGKYVELRCDPISGHTALYWYRQSLGQGPEFLIYFQGTGAADDSGLPNDRFFAVRPEGSVSTLKIQRTERGDSAVYLCASSQNSGTSYNEQFFGPGTRLTVL.

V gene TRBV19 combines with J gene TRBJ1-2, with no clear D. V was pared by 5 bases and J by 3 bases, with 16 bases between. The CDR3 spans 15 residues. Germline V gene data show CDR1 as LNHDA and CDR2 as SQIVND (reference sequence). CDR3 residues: CASSPTSSVYYGYTF. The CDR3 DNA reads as TGTGCCAGTAGTCCTACCTCGTCCGTTTACTATGGCTACACCTTC.

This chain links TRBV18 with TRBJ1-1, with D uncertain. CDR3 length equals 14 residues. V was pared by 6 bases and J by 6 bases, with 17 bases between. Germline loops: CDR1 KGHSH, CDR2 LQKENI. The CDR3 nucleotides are TGTGCCAGCTCGATCGCGGGGTATGAGGCTGAAGCTTTCTTT. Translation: CASSIAGYEAEAFF.

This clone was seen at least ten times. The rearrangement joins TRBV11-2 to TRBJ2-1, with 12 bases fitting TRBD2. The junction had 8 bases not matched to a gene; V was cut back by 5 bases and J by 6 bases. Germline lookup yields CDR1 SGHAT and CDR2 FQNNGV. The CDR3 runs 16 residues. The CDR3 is CASSQALLAGGNEQFF. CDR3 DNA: TGTGCCAGCAGCCAGGCCCTACTAGCGGGGGGCAATGAGCAGTTCTTC. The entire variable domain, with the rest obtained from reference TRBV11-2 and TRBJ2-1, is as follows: EAGVAQSPRYKIIEKRQSVAFWCNPISGHATLYWYQQILGQGPKLLIQFQNNGVVDDSQLPKDRFSAERLKGVDSTLKIQPAKLEDSAVYLCASSQALLAGGNEQFFGPGTRLTVL.

The CDR3 DNA is TGTGCCAGCAGCGCCTCCCCACAGTCCGAGCAGTACTTC. Amino acids: CASSASPQSEQYF. The chain couples TRBV9 to TRBJ2-7; D remains unclear. Per germline, CDR1 SGDLS and CDR2 YYNGEE. Trimming cost V 3 bases and J 6 bases, with 13 bases left between them. The CDR3 covers 13 residues.

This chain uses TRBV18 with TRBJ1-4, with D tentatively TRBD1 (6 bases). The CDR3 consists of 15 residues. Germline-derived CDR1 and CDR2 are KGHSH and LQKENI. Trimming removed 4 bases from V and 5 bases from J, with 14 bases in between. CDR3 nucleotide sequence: TGTGCCAGCTCACTGGTGACAGGAGAGAATGAAAAACTGTTTTTT. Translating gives CASSLVTGENEKLFF.

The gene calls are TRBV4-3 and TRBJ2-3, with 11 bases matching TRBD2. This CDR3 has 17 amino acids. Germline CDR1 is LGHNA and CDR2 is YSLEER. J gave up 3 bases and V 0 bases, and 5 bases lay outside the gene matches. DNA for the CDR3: TGCGCCAGCAGCCAAGATAGCCTAGCGGGGGGTACAGATACGCAGTATTTT. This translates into CASSQDSLAGGTDTQYF.

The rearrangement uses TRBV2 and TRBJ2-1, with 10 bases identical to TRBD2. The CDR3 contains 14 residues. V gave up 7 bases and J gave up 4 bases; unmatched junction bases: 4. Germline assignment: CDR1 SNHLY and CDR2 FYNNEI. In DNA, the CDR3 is TGTGCCAGCACTGGGACTAGCGTTTACAATGAGCAGTTCTTC. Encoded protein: CASTGTSVYNEQFF.

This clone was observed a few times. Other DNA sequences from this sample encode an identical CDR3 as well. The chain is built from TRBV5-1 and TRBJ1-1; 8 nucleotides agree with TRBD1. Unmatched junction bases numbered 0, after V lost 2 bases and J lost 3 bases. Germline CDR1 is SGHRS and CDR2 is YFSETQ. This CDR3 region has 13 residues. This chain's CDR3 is CASSLQGDTEAFF. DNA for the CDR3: TGCGCCAGCAGCTTACAGGGGGACACTGAAGCTTTCTTT.

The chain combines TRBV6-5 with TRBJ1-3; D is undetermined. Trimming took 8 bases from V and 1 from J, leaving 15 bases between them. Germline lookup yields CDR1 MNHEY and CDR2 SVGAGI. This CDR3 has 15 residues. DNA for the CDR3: TGTGCCAGCGCCCGAGGGATTTCTTCTGGAAACACCATATATTTT. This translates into CASARGISSGNTIYF.

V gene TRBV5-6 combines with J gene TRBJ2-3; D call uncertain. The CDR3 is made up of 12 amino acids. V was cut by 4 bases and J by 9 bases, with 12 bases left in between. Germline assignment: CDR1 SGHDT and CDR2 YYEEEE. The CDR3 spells CASSDESETQYF. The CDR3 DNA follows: TGTGCCAGCAGCGATGAGTCCGAGACGCAGTATTTT.

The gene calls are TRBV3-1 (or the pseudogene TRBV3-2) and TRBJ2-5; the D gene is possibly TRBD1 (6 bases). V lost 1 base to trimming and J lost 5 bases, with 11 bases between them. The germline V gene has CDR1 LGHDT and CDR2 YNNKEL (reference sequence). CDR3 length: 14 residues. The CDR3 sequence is CASSQAGQGETQYF. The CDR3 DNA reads TGTGCCAGCAGCCAAGCGGGCCAGGGGGAGACCCAGTACTTC.